This T cell receptor beta chain emerged from a study of blood T cell repertoires in COVID-19. At the level of the study: The study drew acute and convalescent COVID-19 samples from the United States, Italy and Spain. In each case, the material was cDNA or gDNA derived from T cells, B-cell-depleted T cells, or PBMCs.

Original processing methods: Estimates of nucleated cell counts were drawn from the amplification of reference gene primers. Measured with immunoSEQ multiplex PCR; TCRdb has only the in-frame clones, and not every one. The DNA gave D and trimming, while V, J and clone size come from that table. The table shows 150,000 to 200,000 clones, with about 74% occurring only once. Germline-derived CDR1 and CDR2 are MNHEY and SVGEGT. V was trimmed by 2 bases and J by 3 bases, leaving 14 bases between them. The CDR3 extends over 15 amino acids. This TCR came from a man aged 60-69 years with acute or convalescent COVID-19. The sequenced sample consisted of peripheral blood. The chain couples TRBV6-2 or TRBV6-3 to TRBJ2-7; no clear D. CDR3 loop: CASSYQSEIVYEQYF. The CDR3 DNA sequence: TGTGCCAGCAGTTACCAGAGCGAGATTGTCTACGAGCAGTACTTC.